The present T cell receptor (beta chain) was sequenced within a study of a mutant IDH1 vaccine in newly diagnosed glioma. Study-level information: Vaccination began 4-6 weeks post radiotherapy alone, or with temozolomide cycles. The sex distribution of treated patients was about 62% male and about 38% female, with a mean age of 40.4 years.

Some clones are missing from TCRdb's copy, which holds only in-frame ones; the method was immunoSEQ multiplex PCR. The repertoire has 30,000 or so clones, 60% to 80% of them found once; the top ten carry roughly 9.3%. V was cut by 0 bases and J by 0 bases, with 11 bases left in between. CDR1 and CDR2 (germline): LNHNV, YYDKDF (reference sequence). The CDR3 has 16 residues. Notes on this clone: Its antigen is not identified.

The sample's time point: week 35, safety follow-up. Mutant IDH1 20-mer peptide, at 300 ug, made up each vaccine dose, with topical imiquimod. The chain links TRBV15 to TRBJ1-2; D is perhaps TRBD1 (5 bases). The sequence derives from a woman aged 25 to 39 with glioma. Some clones in this sample may be carry-over from other donors' samples. This material consisted of PBMCs, taken from a glioma patient whose treatment included an IDH1 peptide vaccine. The CDR3 DNA is TGTGCCACCAGCAGAGAGGGGCAGTTCACTAACTATGGCTACACCTTC. Translated, it gives CATSREGQFTNYGYTF.